These 16 T cell receptor beta chains were all obtained from the same sample, sequenced in a study of cytomegalovirus exposure and HLA in healthy donors. PCR primers comprised 60 Vbeta and 13 Jbeta primers. Data came from immunoSEQ multiplex PCR; TCRdb stores just in-frame clones and leaves some out. Of about 150,000 clones listed, about two thirds are singletons. What was sequenced was PBMCs. The receptors come from a woman in her sixties in good health and CMV-seropositive.

J is TRBJ2-4 and V is TRBV6-5; possibly TRBD2 for D (5 bases). V shed 8 bases and J shed 7 bases, with 15 bases lying between them. Germline V gene data show CDR1 as MNHEY and CDR2 as SVGAGI. The length of the CDR3 is 13 residues. CDR3 in DNA: TGTGCCAGCGGAGGATCGGAGTCGAACATTCAGTACTTC. This translates into CASGGSESNIQYF.

CDR3 in DNA: TGTGCCAGCAGCTTAAGAGGGGGACAGTCCTCCTACGAGCAGTACTTC. The encoded protein is CASSLRGGQSSYEQYF. The V gene is TRBV7-3, the J gene TRBJ2-7; TRBD1 matches at 7 bases. Per germline, CDR1 SGHTA and CDR2 FQGTGA. V lost 1 base and J lost 0; bases outside the gene matches: 6. The CDR3 has 16 residues.

Here the CDR3 reads CASSHCRWLAGGGNEQFF. The CDR3 DNA reads TGCGCCAGCAGTCACTGTCGATGGCTAGCGGGAGGGGGTAATGAGCAGTTCTTC. The V and J genes are TRBV23-1 and TRBJ2-1; 12 bases match TRBD2. TRBV23-1 is flagged as an ORF with uncertain function. With 3 bases clipped from V and 7 bases from J, the junction kept 13 bases outside the gene matches. This CDR3 is 18 amino acids long.

The gene calls are TRBV2 and TRBJ1-3; 7 nucleotides line up with TRBD1. Germline values: CDR1 SNHLY, CDR2 FYNNEI. The CDR3 runs to 17 residues. Trimming at V came to 5 bases and at J to 0 bases, leaving 10 bases not matched to a gene. The CDR3 loop is CASSQLWTGLSGNTIYF. The CDR3 DNA follows: TGTGCCAGCAGTCAACTATGGACAGGACTCTCTGGAAACACCATATATTTT.

The rearrangement joins TRBV30 to TRBJ1-5, with TRBD1 matching over 7 bases. The CDR3 covers 16 residues. After removal of 2 bases from V and 0 bases from J, the junction contained 7 bases not matched to a gene. Germline V CDR1 and CDR2: GTSNPN, SVGIG (reference sequence). In DNA, the CDR3 is TGTGCCTGGAGTTCTGGGACAGTCTATAGCAATCAGCCCCAGCATTTT. This gives the protein CAWSSGTVYSNQPQHF.

The J gene is TRBJ1-2, the V gene TRBV10-3; D ambiguous. The germline gives CDR1 ENHRY, CDR2 SYGVKD. The CDR3 is made up of 12 amino acids. The V and J ends lost 10 bases and 11 bases respectively, with 20 bases between them. In nucleotides, the CDR3 is TGTGCCACCGCCTACCTCCTAGGTAGTTACACCTTC. Protein: CATAYLLGSYTF.

J is TRBJ2-1 and V is TRBV29-1; tentative D call: TRBD2 (5 bases). The CDR3 loop spans 13 amino acids. V lost 6 bases and J 5 bases, leaving 14 bases between the germline ends. Germline V gene lookup returns CDR1 SQVTM and CDR2 ANQGSEA. CDR3: CSVDYQVNNEQFF. The DNA of the CDR3 is TGCAGCGTCGACTATCAAGTTAACAATGAGCAGTTCTTC.

The V call is TRBV7-9, the J call TRBJ2-1, with D unresolved. Looked up from germline, CDR1 is SEHNR and CDR2 is FQNEAQ (reference sequence). The CDR3 runs 15 residues. V lost 2 bases to trimming and J lost 8 bases, with 16 bases between them. The CDR3 here is CASSLTRLRRDEQFF. DNA for the CDR3: TGTGCCAGCAGCTTAACACGACTCCGTCGGGATGAGCAGTTCTTC.

The chain combines TRBV5-6 with TRBJ2-1; no clear D gene. V was shortened by 3 bases and J by 0 bases, with 10 bases between the two germline ends. CDR3 length: 15 amino acids. Germline CDR1 is SGHDT and CDR2 is YYEEEE. CDR3 nucleotides: TGTGCCAGCAGCTCTGACTCCAGCTCCTACAATGAGCAGTTCTTC. This sequence encodes CASSSDSSSYNEQFF.

In regard to this clone: The junction and the germline gene differ at one end; a read error may be behind it. V is TRBV2 and J is TRBJ1-1, with 7 nucleotides matching TRBD1. The CDR3 is 14 residues long. CDR1 and CDR2 (germline): SNHLY, FYNNEI. CDR3 nucleotide sequence: TGTGCCAGCAGTCAAGCTACCGGGACAGCCCCAGCTTTCTTT. This gives the protein CASSQATGTAPAFF.

This chain joins TRBV6-6 and TRBJ2-1, with D perhaps matching TRBD1 (5 bases). CDR3 length equals 12 residues. The ends were cut back, 6 bases at V and 6 bases at J, with 9 bases in the middle. CDR1 MNHNY and CDR2 SVGAGI come from the germline V gene (reference sequence). The CDR3 loop reads CASSPDSNEQFF. CDR3 coding DNA: TGTGCCAGCAGCCCCGACAGCAATGAGCAGTTCTTC.

The chain couples TRBV15 to TRBJ2-1; 9 bases map to TRBD1. The V segment lost 6 bases and the J segment 6 bases; nucleotides outside the gene matches: 3. Germline CDR1 LNHNV, CDR2 YYDKDF (reference sequence). CDR3 length: 13 residues. CDR3 loop: CATRGTGTNEQFF. Written as DNA, the CDR3 is TGTGCCACCAGAGGGACAGGGACCAATGAGCAGTTCTTC. The variable domain in full, with the rest retrieved from reference TRBV15 and TRBJ2-1, is DAMVIQNPRYQVTQFGKPVTLSCSQTLNHNVMYWYQQKSSQAPKLLFHYYDKDFNNEADTPDNFQSRRPNTSFCFLDIRSPGLGDTAMYLCATRGTGTNEQFFGPGTRLTVL.

Only one count was recorded for this clone. The chain uses TRBV7-8 and TRBJ2-1; D might be TRBD2 (5 bases). CDR3 size: 15 residues. The V gene's germline CDR1 is SGHVS and CDR2 FQNEAQ. The germline V and J ends were trimmed by 0 bases and 5 bases, with 11 bases remaining between them. The CDR3 sequence: CASSLAATTHNEQFF. CDR3 sequence (DNA): TGTGCCAGCAGCTTAGCTGCGACTACCCACAATGAGCAGTTCTTC.

The CDR3 reads CASSYNGQGRPGELFF. The CDR3 DNA follows: TGTGCCAGCAGTTACAATGGACAGGGGAGGCCCGGGGAGCTGTTTTTT. This chain connects TRBV6-6 to TRBJ2-2, with 9 bases matching TRBD1. The CDR3 length is 16 residues. Germline values: CDR1 MNHNY, CDR2 SVGAGI (reference sequence). Losses at the gene ends were 2 bases for V and 6 bases for J; bases not matched to a gene: 7.

V is TRBV7-3 and J is TRBJ1-2; TRBD1 might be the D (6 bases). Germline CDR1 and CDR2: SGHTA and FQGTGA. The CDR3 extends over 15 amino acids. Trimming shortened V by 5 bases and J by 6 bases, and 19 bases separated the two germline ends. The CDR3: CASSPQPGQLDGYTF. DNA of the CDR3: TGTGCCAGCAGCCCCCAACCAGGACAGCTAGATGGCTACACCTTC.

The V gene is TRBV5-6, the J gene TRBJ2-5; D gene ambiguous. There are 14 residues in the CDR3. Germline V lookup: CDR1 SGHDT, CDR2 YYEEEE. V shed 2 bases and J shed 5 bases, with 13 bases lying between them. The CDR3 DNA sequence: TGTGCCAGCAGCTTCCCCCAGTCTAGGGAGACCCAGTACTTC. Translating gives CASSFPQSRETQYF.